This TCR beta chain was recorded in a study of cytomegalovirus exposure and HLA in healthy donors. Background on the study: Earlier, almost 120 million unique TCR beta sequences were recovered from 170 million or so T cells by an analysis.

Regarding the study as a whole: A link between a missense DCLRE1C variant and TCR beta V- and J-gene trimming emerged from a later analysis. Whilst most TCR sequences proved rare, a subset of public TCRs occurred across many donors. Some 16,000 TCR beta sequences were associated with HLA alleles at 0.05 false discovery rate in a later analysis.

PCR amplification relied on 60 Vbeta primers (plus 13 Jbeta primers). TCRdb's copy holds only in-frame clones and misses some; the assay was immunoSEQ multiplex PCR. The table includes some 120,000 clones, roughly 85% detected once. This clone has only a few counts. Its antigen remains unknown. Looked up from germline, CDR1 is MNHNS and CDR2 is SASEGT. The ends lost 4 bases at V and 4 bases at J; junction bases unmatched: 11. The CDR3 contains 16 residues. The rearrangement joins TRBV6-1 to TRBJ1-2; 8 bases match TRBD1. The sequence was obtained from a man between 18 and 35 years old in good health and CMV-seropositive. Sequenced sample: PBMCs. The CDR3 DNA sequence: TGTGCCAGCAGTGTATACAACCGGGACAGGATCTATGGCTACACCTTC. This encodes CASSVYNRDRIYGYTF.